The 13 T cell receptor beta chains given below trace back to one sample, sequenced in a study of blood T cell repertoires in COVID-19. Using immunoSEQ multiplex PCR, the repertoire was profiled, and TCRdb retains in-frame clones only, with some absent. The table shows 150,000 to 180,000 clones, with around 80% occurring only once. Sequenced material: peripheral blood. These TCRs come from a woman aged 45-65 years with acute or convalescent COVID-19.

This chain links TRBV5-4 with TRBJ2-2; 8 bases match TRBD1. V shed 3 bases and J 6 bases; nucleotides not matched to a gene: 7. The germline gives CDR1 SGHNT, CDR2 YYREEE (reference sequence). The CDR3 totals 15 residues. CDR3 nucleotides: TGTGCCAGCAGCTGGGCGGACAGGGCCGCCGGGGAGCTGTTTTTT. This gives the protein CASSWADRAAGELFF.

The chain uses TRBV9 and TRBJ1-4, with 10 bases identical to TRBD1. The CDR3 consists of 20 residues. Looked up from germline, CDR1 is SGDLS and CDR2 is YYNGEE. Trimming cost V 4 bases and J 8 bases; bases outside gene matches: 23. In DNA form, the CDR3 reads TGTGCCAGCAGCCCACCCCCAGGGGACAGGGGATATCGCCGTAGGGAAAAACTGTTTTTT. Amino acids: CASSPPPGDRGYRRREKLFF. Looking up the rest from reference TRBV9 and TRBJ1-4 gives the full variable domain: DSGVTQTPKHLITATGQRVTLRCSPRSGDLSVYWYQQSLDQGLQFLIQYYNGEERAKGNILERFSAQQFPDLHSELNLSSLELGDSALYFCASSPPPGDRGYRRREKLFFGSGTQLSVL.

The chain carries TRBV7-3 and TRBJ2-5; D is perhaps TRBD1 (5 bases). Germline V gene sequence: CDR1 SGHTA, CDR2 FQGTGA. The V end was cut by 2 bases, the J end by 3 bases, with 7 bases between. The CDR3 is 13 amino acids. CDR3 sequence (DNA): TGTGCCAGCAGCTTAGTCAGGGAAGAGACCCAGTACTTC. Translation gives CASSLVREETQYF.

The gene calls are TRBV4-3 and TRBJ1-4, with D maybe TRBD1 (6 bases). There are 16 residues in the CDR3. Germline CDR1 reads LGHNA; CDR2 reads YSLEER. Trimming removed 0 bases from V and 6 bases from J, with 14 bases in between. As DNA, the CDR3 is TGCGCCAGCAGCCAAGATCTAGGGAGGGGGGATGAAAAACTGTTTTTT. Protein product: CASSQDLGRGDEKLFF.

The chain uses TRBV27 and TRBJ2-7; D is possibly TRBD1 (5 bases). CDR1 is MNHEY, CDR2 SMNVEV, per germline (reference sequence). This CDR3 has 12 amino acids. V was clipped by 7 bases and J by 0 bases, with 7 bases between them. CDR3 residues: CASKGPSYEQYF. The CDR3 DNA reads TGTGCCAGCAAGGGGCCCTCCTACGAGCAGTACTTC.

V is TRBV19 and J is TRBJ1-1, with D possibly TRBD1 on 5 matching bases. CDR1 LNHDA and CDR2 SQIVND come from the germline V gene (reference sequence). CDR3 length equals 13 residues. V was pared by 7 bases and J by 4 bases, with 13 bases between. CDR3 region: CASTRRGITEAFF. CDR3 nucleotide sequence: TGTGCCAGTACCCGGCGGGGGATCACTGAAGCTTTCTTT.

The chain carries TRBV6-5 and TRBJ1-5; D is unclear. The length of the CDR3 is 15 residues. With 3 bases removed from V and 0 bases from J, the gap between germline ends came to 9 bases. Looked up from germline, CDR1 is MNHEY and CDR2 is SVGAGI. The CDR3 coding sequence is TGTGCCAGCAGTTATCGGCAGGATAGCAATCAGCCCCAGCATTTT. This translates into CASSYRQDSNQPQHF.

This clone was detected once. The chain couples TRBV7-9 to TRBJ2-2, with 8 bases that match TRBD2. Germline CDR1 reads SEHNR; CDR2 reads FQNEAQ (reference sequence). Losses at the gene ends were 5 bases for V and 3 bases for J; bases not matched to a gene: 5. The CDR3 runs to 15 residues. For the CDR3, the DNA is TGTGCCAGCAGCACCACAGCGGGGGACACCGGGGAGCTGTTTTTT. Translated: CASSTTAGDTGELFF.

The chain uses TRBV15 and TRBJ1-2, with 7 positions matching TRBD1. The CDR3 has 14 residues. CDR1 LNHNV and CDR2 YYDKDF come from the germline V gene (reference sequence). Unmatched junction bases numbered 3, after V lost 1 base and J lost 4 bases. The CDR3 loop is CATSRGGGTYGYTF. CDR3 in DNA: TGTGCCACCAGCAGAGGAGGGGGCACCTATGGCTACACCTTC.

V usage is TRBV7-3 and J usage is TRBJ1-6, with D unclear. The germline V gene has CDR1 SGHTA and CDR2 FQGTGA. CDR3 length equals 15 residues. Trimming took off 3 bases at V and 2 bases at J, with 8 bases between the two ends. The CDR3 is CASSFSSAYNSPLHF. The CDR3 DNA follows: TGTGCCAGCAGCTTCTCCTCGGCCTATAATTCACCCCTCCACTTT.

This clone was seen a handful of times. The CDR3 is CASNKSGGSGNTIYF. CDR3 nucleotides: TGTGCCAGCAACAAATCAGGGGGCTCTGGAAACACCATATATTTT. The chain combines TRBV28 with TRBJ1-3, with 7 bases aligning to TRBD1. This CDR3 comprises 15 residues. V gave up 7 bases and J gave up 0 bases; unmatched junction bases: 6. Germline V lookup: CDR1 MDHEN, CDR2 SYDVKM.

V usage is TRBV4-3 and J usage is TRBJ2-5; D uncertain. Trimming stripped 3 bases from V and 5 bases from J, with 19 bases between. CDR1 is LGHNA and CDR2 is YSLEER in the germline V gene. This CDR3 contains 16 residues. This CDR3 is CASSQQASPSVETQYF. The DNA of the CDR3 is TGCGCCAGCAGCCAGCAGGCCTCGCCCTCCGTTGAGACCCAGTACTTC.

The chain joins TRBV4-1 to TRBJ1-2, with D uncertain. This CDR3 has 17 amino acids. V was trimmed by 1 base and J by 2 bases, leaving 17 bases between them. Germline V CDR1 and CDR2: MGHRA, YSYEKL. The CDR3 is CASSQAAPQFRNYGYTF. CDR3 DNA sequence: TGCGCCAGCAGCCAAGCCGCCCCACAGTTTAGGAACTATGGCTACACCTTC.